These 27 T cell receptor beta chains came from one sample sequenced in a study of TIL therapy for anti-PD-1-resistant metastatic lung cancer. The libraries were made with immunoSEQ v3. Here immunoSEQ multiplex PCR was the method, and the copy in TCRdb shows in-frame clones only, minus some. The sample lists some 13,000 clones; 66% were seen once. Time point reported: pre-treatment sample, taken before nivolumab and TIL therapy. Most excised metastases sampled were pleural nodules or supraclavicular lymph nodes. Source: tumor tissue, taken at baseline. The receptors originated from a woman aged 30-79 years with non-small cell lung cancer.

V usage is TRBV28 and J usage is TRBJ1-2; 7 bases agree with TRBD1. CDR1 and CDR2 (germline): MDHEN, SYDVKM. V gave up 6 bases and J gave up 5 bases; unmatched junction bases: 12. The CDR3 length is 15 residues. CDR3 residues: CASRVQGPGGYGYTF. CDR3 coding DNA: TGTGCCAGCAGGGTACAGGGGCCCGGAGGGTATGGCTACACCTTC.

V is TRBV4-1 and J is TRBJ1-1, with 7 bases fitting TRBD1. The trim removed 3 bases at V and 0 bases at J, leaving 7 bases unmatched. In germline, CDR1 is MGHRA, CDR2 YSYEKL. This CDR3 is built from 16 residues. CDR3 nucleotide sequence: TGCGCCAGCAGCCATCCCGGGACAGTGGTGAACACTGAAGCTTTCTTT. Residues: CASSHPGTVVNTEAFF.

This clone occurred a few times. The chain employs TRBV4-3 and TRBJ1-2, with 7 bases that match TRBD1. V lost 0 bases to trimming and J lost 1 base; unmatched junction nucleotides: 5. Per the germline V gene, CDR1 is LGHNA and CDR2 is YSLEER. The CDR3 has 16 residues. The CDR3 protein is CASSQDTGADNYGYTF. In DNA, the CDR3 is TGCGCCAGCAGCCAAGATACAGGGGCCGATAACTATGGCTACACCTTC.

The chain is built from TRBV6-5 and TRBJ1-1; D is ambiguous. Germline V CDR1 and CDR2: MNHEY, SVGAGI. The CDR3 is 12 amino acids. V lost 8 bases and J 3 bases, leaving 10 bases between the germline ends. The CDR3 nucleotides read TGTGCCAGCCATGGGCCTGACACTGAAGCTTTCTTT. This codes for CASHGPDTEAFF.

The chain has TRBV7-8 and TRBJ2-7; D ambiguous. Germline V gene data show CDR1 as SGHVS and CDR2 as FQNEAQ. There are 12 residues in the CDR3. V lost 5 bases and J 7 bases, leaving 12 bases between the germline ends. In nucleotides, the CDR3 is TGTGCCAGCAGCCTGAGAGTGGGGGAGCAGTACTTC. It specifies CASSLRVGEQYF.

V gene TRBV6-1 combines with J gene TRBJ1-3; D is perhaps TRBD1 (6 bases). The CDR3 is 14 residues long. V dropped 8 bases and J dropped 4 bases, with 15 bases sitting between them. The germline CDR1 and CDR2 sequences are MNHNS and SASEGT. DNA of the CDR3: TGTGCCAGCCGGGATAGGGGGGCAGGAAACACCATATATTTT. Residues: CASRDRGAGNTIYF.

The DNA for the CDR3 is TGTGCCAGCAGCTCCCCTAGCGATCCAGATACGCAGTATTTT. Translating gives CASSSPSDPDTQYF. This rearrangement joins TRBV5-4 to TRBJ2-3; tentatively, D is TRBD2 (6 bases). The CDR3 has 14 amino acids. V lost 3 bases, J lost 4 bases, and 12 bases lay in between. CDR1 SGHNT and CDR2 YYREEE come from the germline V gene (reference sequence).

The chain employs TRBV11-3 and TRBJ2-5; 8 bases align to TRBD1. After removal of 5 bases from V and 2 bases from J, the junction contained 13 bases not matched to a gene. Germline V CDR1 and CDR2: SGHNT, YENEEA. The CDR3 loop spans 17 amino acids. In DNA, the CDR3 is TGTGCCAGCAGCCCCGGCGGACAGGGTTTCCCTCAAGAGACCCAGTACTTC. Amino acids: CASSPGGQGFPQETQYF.

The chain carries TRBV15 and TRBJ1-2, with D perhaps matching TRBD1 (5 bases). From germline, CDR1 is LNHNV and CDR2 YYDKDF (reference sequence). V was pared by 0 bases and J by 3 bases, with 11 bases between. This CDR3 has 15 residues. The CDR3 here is CATSRDVRGDYGYTF. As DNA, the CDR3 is TGTGCCACCAGCAGAGATGTTCGGGGGGACTATGGCTACACCTTC.

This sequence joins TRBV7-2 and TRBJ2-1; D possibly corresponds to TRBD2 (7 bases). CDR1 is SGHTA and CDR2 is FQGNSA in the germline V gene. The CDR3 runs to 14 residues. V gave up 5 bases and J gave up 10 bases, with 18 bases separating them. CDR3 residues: CASSPVVSGGEQFF. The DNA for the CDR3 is TGTGCCAGCAGCCCGGTTGTCTCGGGGGGCGAGCAGTTCTTC.

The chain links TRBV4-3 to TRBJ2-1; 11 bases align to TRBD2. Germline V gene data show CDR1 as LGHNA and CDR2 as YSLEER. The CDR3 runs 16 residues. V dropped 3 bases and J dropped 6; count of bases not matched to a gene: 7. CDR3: CASSQGVAGGGNEQFF. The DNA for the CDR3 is TGCGCCAGCAGCCAGGGAGTAGCGGGGGGGGGCAATGAGCAGTTCTTC.

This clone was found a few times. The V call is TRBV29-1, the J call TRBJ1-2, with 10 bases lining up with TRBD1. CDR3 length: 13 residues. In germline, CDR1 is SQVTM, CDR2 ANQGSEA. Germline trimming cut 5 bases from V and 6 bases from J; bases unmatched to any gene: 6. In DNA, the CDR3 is TGCAGCGTTCGATTCGGACAGGGGGATGGCTACACCTTC. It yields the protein CSVRFGQGDGYTF.

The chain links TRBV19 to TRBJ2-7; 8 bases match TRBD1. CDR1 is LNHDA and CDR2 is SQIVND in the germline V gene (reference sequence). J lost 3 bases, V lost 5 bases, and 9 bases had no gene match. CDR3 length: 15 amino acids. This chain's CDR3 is CASSFTITGGYEQYF. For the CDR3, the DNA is TGTGCCAGTAGTTTTACAATCACAGGGGGCTACGAGCAGTACTTC.

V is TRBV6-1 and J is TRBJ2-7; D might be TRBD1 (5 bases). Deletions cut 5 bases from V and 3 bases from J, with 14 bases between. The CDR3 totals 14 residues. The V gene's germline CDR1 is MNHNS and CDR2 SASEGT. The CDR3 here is CASSPTGVDYEQYF. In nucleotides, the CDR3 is TGTGCCAGCAGTCCTACAGGAGTTGACTACGAGCAGTACTTC.

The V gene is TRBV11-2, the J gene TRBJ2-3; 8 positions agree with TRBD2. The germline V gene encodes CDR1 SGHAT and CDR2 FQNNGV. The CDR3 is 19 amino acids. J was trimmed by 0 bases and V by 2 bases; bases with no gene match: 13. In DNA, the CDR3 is TGTGCCAGCAGCTTATTTCCGACTAGCGCCACCCTTAGCACAGATACGCAGTATTTT. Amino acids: CASSLFPTSATLSTDTQYF.

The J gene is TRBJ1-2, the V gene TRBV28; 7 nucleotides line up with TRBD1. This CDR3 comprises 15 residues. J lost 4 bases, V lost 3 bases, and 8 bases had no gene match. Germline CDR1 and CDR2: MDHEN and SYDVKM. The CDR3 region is CASSLGDRNVYGYTF. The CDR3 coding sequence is TGTGCCAGCAGTTTGGGGGACAGAAACGTCTATGGCTACACCTTC.

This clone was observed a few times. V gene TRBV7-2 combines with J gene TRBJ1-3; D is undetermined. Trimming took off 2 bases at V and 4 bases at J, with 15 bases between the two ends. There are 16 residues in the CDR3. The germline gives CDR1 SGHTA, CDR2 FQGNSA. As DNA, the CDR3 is TGTGCCAGCAGCTTACTAGGCCGAGCGGGCGGAAACACCATATATTTT. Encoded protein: CASSLLGRAGGNTIYF.

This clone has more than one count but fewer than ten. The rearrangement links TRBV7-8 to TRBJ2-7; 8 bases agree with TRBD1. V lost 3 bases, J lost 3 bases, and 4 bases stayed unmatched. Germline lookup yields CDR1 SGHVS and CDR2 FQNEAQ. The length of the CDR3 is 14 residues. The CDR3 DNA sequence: TGTGCCAGCAGCTTGTCCGGGACAGGCTACGAGCAGTACTTC. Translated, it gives CASSLSGTGYEQYF.

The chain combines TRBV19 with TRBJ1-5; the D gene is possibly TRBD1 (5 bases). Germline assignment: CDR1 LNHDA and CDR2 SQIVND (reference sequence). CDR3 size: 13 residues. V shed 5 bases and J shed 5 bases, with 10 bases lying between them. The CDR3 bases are TGTGCCAGTAGTTCGCAGGGAGATCAGCCCCAGCATTTT. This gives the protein CASSSQGDQPQHF.

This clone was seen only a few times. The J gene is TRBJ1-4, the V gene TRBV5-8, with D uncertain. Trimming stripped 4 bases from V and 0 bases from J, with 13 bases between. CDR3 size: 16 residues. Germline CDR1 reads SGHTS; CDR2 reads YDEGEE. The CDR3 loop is CASSMGQAATNEKLFF. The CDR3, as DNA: TGTGCCAGCAGCATGGGCCAGGCCGCAACTAATGAAAAACTGTTTTTT. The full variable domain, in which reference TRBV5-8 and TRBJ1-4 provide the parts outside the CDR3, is EAGVTQSPTHLIKTRGQQATLRCSPISGHTSVYWYQQALGLGLQFLLWYDEGEERNRGNFPPRFSGRQFPNYSSELNVNALELEDSALYLCASSMGQAATNEKLFFGSGTQLSVL.

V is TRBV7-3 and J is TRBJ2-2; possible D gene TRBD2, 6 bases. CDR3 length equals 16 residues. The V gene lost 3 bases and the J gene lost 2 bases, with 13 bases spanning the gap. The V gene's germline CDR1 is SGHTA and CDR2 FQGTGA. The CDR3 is CASSFSGTFNTGELFF. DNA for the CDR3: TGTGCCAGCAGCTTTAGTGGGACTTTTAACACCGGGGAGCTGTTTTTT. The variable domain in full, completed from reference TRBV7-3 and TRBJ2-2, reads GAGVSQTPSNKVTEKGKYVELRCDPISGHTALYWYRQSLGQGPEFLIYFQGTGAADDSGLPNDRFFAVRPEGSVSTLKIQRTERGDSAVYLCASSFSGTFNTGELFFGEGSRLTVL.

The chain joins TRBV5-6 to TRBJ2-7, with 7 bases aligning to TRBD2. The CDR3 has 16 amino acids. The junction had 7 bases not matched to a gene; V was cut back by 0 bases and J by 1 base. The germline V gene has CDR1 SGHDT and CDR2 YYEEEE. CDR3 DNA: TGTGCCAGCAGCTTGGGGGATAGGGGAGGGTCCTACGAGCAGTACTTC. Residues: CASSLGDRGGSYEQYF.

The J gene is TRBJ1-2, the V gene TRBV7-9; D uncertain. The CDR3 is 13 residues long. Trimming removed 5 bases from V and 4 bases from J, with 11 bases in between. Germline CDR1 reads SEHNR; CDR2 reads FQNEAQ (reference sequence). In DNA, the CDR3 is TGTGCCAGCAGCGCCACGAGATTCTATGGCTACACCTTC. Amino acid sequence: CASSATRFYGYTF. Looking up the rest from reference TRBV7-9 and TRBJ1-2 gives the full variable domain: DTGVSQNPRHKITKRGQNVTFRCDPISEHNRLYWYRQTLGQGPEFLTYFQNEAQLEKSRLLSDRFSAERPKGSFSTLEIQRTEQGDSAMYLCASSATRFYGYTFGSGTRLTVV.

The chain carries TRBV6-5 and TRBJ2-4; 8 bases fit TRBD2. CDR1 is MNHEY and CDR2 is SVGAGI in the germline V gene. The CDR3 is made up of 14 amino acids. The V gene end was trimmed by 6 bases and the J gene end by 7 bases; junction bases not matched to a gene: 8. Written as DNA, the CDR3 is TGTGCCAGCAGCCACCGGGGGGGGAGCAACATTCAGTACTTC. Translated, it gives CASSHRGGSNIQYF.

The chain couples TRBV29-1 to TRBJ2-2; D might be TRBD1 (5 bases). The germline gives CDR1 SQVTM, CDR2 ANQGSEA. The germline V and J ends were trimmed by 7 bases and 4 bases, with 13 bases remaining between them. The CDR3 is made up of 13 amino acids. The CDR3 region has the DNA TGCAGCGCTCCGCAGGGTCTCACCGGGGAGCTGTTTTTT. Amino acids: CSAPQGLTGELFF.

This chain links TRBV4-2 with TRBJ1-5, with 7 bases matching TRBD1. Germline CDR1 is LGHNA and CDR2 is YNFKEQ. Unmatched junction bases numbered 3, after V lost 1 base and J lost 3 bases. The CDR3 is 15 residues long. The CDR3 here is CASSQVGTVNQPQHF. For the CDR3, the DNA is TGTGCCAGCAGCCAAGTGGGGACAGTCAATCAGCCCCAGCATTTT.

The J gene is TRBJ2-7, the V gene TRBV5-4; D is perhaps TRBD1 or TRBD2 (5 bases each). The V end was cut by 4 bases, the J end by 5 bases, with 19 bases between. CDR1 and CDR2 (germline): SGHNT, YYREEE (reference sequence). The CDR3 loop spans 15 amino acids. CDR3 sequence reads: CASSPIAGAIDEQYF. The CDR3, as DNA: TGTGCCAGCAGCCCAATCGCCGGGGCCATCGACGAGCAGTACTTC.